This is a list of T cell receptor beta chains from one sample in a study of response to subunit inactivated influenza vaccine. Each CDR3 protein is one row after TCRdb ran MiXCR on the RT-PCR reads. Among about 480,000 distinct CDR3 sequences listed, about 25% were seen once. This sample comprised CD4+ T cells sorted from PBMCs, obtained roughly 5 days after vaccination. The receptors derive from a man aged 45 to 65 who received an inactivated influenza vaccine. The CDR3 runs from the conserved cysteine through the conserved F or W. The D gene is left open where the match is weak. Clone size is shown for a subset of rows, as once, few, many or a class of expanded clone.

size	J	D	V	CDR3	DNA
few	TRBJ2-7	-	TRBV12-3/TRBV12-4	CASSLQAGNSYEQYF	TGTGCCAGCAGTTTACAGGCAGGGAACTCCTACGAGCAGTACTTC
few	TRBJ2-7	-	TRBV6-5	CASSFDSSRAKYEQYF	TGTGCCAGCAGTTTCGACTCTTCCAGGGCAAAATACGAGCAGTACTTC
-	TRBJ2-3	-	TRBV7-6	CASSAGTVGGQYF	TGTGCCAGCAGCGCCGGGACGGTCGGGGGGCAGTATTTT
-	TRBJ1-2	-	TRBV12-3/TRBV12-4	CASSLRGSPHYGYTF	TGTGCCAGCAGTTTAAGGGGATCCCCTCACTATGGCTACACCTTC
many	TRBJ2-5	-	TRBV7-2	CASSLGGTQYF	TGTGCCAGCAGTTTGGGTGGGACCCAGTACTTC
-	TRBJ2-7	TRBD1	TRBV4-3	CASSRGQGAGTYEQYF	TGCGCCAGCAGCCGGGGACAGGGGGCCGGAACCTACGAGCAGTACTTC
-	TRBJ1-1	TRBD1	TRBV12-3/TRBV12-4	CASSWDRLNTEAFF	TGTGCCAGCAGTTGGGACAGACTAAACACTGAAGCTTTCTTT
-	TRBJ2-6	TRBD1	TRBV9	CASSPRTGVGSGANVLTF	TGTGCCAGCAGCCCTCGGACAGGGGTAGGCTCTGGGGCCAACGTCCTGACTTTC
-	TRBJ2-7	TRBD1	TRBV12-3/TRBV12-4	CASSSSLRDRSYEQYF	TGTGCCAGCAGTTCCTCCCTCCGGGACAGATCCTACGAGCAGTACTTC
few	TRBJ2-1	TRBD2	TRBV5-1	CASTGLAGGNEQFF	TGCGCCAGCACTGGACTAGCGGGAGGTAATGAGCAGTTCTTC
-	TRBJ2-6	-	TRBV6-2/TRBV6-3	CASSPRTMGVSGANVLTF	TGTGCCAGCAGTCCGCGGACTATGGGCGTCTCTGGGGCCAACGTCCTGACTTTC
-	TRBJ2-1	TRBD2	TRBV28	CASSLPSGNMFF	TGTGCCAGCAGTTTACCTAGCGGGAATATGTTCTTC
-	TRBJ1-6	-	TRBV20-1	CSARFGQPNSPLHF	TGCAGTGCTAGGTTCGGACAGCCAAATTCACCCCTCCACTTT
-	TRBJ1-1	-	TRBV11-3	CASSLEANTEAFF	TGTGCCAGCAGCTTAGAGGCGAACACTGAAGCTTTCTTT
few	TRBJ2-2	-	TRBV4-1	CASSQEFWTVNTGELFF	TGCGCCAGCAGCCAAGAGTTTTGGACAGTGAACACCGGGGAGCTGTTTTTT